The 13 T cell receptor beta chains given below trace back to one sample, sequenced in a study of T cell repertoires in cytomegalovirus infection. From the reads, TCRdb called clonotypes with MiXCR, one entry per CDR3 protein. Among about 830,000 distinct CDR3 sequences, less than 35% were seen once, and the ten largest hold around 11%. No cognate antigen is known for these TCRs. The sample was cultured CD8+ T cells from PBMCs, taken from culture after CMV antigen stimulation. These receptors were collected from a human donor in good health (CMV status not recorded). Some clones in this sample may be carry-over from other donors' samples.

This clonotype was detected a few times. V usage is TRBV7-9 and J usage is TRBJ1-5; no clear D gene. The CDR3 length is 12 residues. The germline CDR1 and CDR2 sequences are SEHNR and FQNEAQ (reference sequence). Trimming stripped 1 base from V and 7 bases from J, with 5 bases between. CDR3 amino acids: CASSLGWQPQHF. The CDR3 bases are TGTGCCAGCAGCTTAGGCTGGCAGCCCCAGCATTTT.

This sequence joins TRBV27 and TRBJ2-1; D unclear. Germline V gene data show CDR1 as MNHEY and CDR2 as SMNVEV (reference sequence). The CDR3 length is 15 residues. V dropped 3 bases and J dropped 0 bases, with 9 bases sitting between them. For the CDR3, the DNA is TGTGCCAGCAGTTTGAATTTTCTCTCCTACAATGAGCAGTTCTTC. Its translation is CASSLNFLSYNEQFF.

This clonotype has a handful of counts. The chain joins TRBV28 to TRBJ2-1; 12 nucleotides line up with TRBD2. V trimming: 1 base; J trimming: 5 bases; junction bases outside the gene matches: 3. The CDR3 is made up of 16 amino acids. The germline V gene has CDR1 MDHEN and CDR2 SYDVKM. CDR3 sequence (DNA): TGTGCCAGCAGTTTATCTAGCGGGGGGGCCAACAATGAGCAGTTCTTC. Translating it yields CASSLSSGGANNEQFF.

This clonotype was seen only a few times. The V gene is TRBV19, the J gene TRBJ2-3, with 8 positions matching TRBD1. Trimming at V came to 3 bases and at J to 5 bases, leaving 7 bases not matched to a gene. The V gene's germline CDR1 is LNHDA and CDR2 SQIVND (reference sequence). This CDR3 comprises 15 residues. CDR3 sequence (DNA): TGTGCCAGTAGTATCCCTGCAGGGGGCTTAGATACGCAGTATTTT. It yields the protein CASSIPAGGLDTQYF.

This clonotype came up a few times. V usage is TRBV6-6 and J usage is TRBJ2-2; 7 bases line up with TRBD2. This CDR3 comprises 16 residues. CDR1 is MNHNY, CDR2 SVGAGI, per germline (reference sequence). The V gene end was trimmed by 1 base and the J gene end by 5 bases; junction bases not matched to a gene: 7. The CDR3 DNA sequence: TGTGCCAGCAGTTACTGGGAGGGATCGGGGACCGGGGAGCTGTTTTTT. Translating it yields CASSYWEGSGTGELFF.

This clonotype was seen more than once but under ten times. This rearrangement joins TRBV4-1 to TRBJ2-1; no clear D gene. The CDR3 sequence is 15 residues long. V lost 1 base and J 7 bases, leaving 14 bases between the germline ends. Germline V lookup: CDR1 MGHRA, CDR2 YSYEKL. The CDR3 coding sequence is TGCGCCAGCAGCCAAGGGAGCTCCCATTTAAATGAGCAGTTCTTC. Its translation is CASSQGSSHLNEQFF.

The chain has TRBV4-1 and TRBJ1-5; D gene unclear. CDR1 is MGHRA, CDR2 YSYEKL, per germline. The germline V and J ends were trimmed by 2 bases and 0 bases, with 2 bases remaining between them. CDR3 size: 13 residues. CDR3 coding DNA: TGCGCCAGCAGCCAAAATAGCAATCAGCCCCAGCATTTT. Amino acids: CASSQNSNQPQHF.

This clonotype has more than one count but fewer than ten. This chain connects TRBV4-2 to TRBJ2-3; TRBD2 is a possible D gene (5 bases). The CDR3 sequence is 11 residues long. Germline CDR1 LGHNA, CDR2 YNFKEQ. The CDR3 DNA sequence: TGTGCTGTTGGGGAGTCAGATACGCAGTATTTT. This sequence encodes CAVGESDTQYF.

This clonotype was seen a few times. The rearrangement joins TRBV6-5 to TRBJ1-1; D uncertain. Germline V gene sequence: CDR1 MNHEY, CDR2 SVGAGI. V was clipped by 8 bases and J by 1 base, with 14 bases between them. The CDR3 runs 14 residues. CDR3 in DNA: TGTGCCAGCTTGGACGGAGAACGGAACACTGAAGCTTTCTTT. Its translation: CASLDGERNTEAFF.

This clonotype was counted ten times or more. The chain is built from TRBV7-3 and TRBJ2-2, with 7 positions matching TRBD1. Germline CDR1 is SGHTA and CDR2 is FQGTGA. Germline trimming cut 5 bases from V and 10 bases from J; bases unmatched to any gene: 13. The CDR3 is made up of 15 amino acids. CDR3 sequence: CASSPRERGRVELFF. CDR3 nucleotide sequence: TGTGCCAGCAGCCCCCGCGAGAGGGGGCGCGTGGAGCTGTTTTTT.

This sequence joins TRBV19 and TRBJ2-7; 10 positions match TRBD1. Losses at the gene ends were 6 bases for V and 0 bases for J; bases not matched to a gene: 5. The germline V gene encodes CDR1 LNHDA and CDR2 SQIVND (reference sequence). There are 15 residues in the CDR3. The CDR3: CASSPGTGASYEQYF. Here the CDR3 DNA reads TGTGCCAGTAGCCCCGGGACAGGGGCCTCCTACGAGCAGTACTTC.

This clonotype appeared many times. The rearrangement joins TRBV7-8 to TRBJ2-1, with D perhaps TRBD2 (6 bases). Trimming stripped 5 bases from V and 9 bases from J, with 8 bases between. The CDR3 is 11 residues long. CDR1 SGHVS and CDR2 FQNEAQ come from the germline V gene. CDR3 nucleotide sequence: TGTGCCAGCAGCCAGGGACTTGAGCAGTTCTTC. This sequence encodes CASSQGLEQFF.

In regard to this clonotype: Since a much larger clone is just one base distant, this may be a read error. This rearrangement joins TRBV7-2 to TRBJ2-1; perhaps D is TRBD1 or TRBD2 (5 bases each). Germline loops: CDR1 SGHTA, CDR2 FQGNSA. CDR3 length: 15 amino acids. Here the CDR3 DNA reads TGTGCCAACAGCCCAACTAGTGGGGACCTAAATGAGCAGTTCTTC. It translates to CANSPTSGDLNEQFF.